The entry that follows covers one T cell receptor beta chain sequence. This record belongs to a study of blood T cell repertoires in COVID-19. The method was immunoSEQ multiplex PCR; TCRdb's version includes in-frame clones alone and lacks a portion of them. The sample has hundreds of thousands of clones, around 91% seen once; the top ten hold less than 3.5%. With 0 bases removed from V and 4 bases from J, the gap between germline ends came to 15 bases. The CDR3 spans 16 residues. Germline V gene data show CDR1 as MNHEY and CDR2 as SVGAGI. Sequencing used peripheral blood. V is TRBV6-5 and J is TRBJ1-2, with TRBD1 as a possible D gene (6 bases). The origin of this receptor is a woman between 18 and 29 years old who had recovered from COVID-19. The CDR3, as DNA: TGTGCCAGCAGTTACTCAGAAGGGGGTCCAGTCTATGGCTACACCTTC. This gives the protein CASSYSEGGPVYGYTF.